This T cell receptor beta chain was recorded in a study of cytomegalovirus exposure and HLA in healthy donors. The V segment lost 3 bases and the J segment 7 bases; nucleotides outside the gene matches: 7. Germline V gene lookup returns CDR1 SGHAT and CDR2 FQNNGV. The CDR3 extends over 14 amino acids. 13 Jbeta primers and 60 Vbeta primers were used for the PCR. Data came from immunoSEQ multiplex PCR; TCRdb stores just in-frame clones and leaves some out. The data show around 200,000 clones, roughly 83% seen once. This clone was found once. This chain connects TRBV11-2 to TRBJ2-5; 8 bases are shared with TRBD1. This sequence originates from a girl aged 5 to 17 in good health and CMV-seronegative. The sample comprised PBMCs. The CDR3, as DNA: TGTGCCAGCAGCTTCCCCGGACAGGGAGGGACCCAGTACTTC. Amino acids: CASSFPGQGGTQYF.